This TCR beta chain came from a study of shared clonotypes between healthy human individuals. General observations from the study: Limitation of the genetic and exposure-history diversity represented came from the few donors. In contrast to clonotypes shared by all four donors, non-shared clonotypes had lower generation probabilities.

Of note for this clone: Its specificity is unknown.

The table came from immunoSEQ multiplex PCR; TCRdb's copy has only in-frame clones and leaves some out. The sample gives about 1.5 million clones, around 98% of which show up once; about 0.45% is in the top ten. The TCR originated in a man under 40 in good health. The sequenced sample consisted of naive CD4+ T cells sorted from blood. Subset specified: CD45RA+ positively selected.

This CDR3 is CATRTSGSETDTQYF. The CDR3 DNA is TGTGCCACGCGGACTAGCGGGAGTGAGACAGATACGCAGTATTTT. J is TRBJ2-3 and V is TRBV6-5; 13 bases map to TRBD2. J gave up 3 bases and V 10 bases, and 7 bases lay outside the gene matches. This CDR3 has 15 residues. Germline loops: CDR1 MNHEY, CDR2 SVGAGI.